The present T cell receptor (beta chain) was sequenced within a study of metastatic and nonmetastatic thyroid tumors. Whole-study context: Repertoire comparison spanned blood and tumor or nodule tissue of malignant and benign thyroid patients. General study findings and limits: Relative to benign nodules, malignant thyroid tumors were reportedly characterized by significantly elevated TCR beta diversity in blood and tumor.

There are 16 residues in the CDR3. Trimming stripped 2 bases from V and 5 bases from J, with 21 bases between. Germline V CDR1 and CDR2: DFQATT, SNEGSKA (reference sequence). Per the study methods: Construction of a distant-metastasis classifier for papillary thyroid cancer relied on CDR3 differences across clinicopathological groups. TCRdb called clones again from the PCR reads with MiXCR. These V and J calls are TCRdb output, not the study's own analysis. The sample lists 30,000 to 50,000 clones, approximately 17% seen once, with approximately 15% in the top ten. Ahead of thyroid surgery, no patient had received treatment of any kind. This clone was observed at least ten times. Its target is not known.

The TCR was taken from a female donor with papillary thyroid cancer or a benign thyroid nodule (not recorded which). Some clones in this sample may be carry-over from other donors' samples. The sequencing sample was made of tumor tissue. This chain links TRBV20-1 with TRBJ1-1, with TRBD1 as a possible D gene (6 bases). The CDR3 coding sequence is TGCAGTGCTAGACCTGAATTGGACAGTCTTAAGACTGAAGCTTTCTTT. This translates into CSARPELDSLKTEAFF.